This T cell receptor (beta chain) was found in a study of blood T cells in healthy people across ages (dated by TCRdb to the mid-2010s). General notes on the study: Template switching captured roughly one uniquely barcoded TCR beta cDNA molecule per two T cells in model experiments. Four age groups were formed from the donors: young (average about 16 years), middle-aged (just under 40), aged (about 62) and long-lived (more than 75). The study analyzed two additional independent replicas of 1 million unique cDNA reads from the same blood draw for two donors, one aged 18 to 30 and one aged 80 or older. The study measured age-related changes in TCR beta repertoire diversity using deep sequencing normalized with unique cDNA molecular identifiers. To avoid experimental bias, donors of different ages were distributed randomly across sequencing lanes.

Study-wide findings and limitations: Because the CMV infection status of the donors was unknown, age-related changes in expanded clonotypes may potentially have been confounded. Conclusive comparison of naive and antigen-experienced compartments was prevented by the profiling of bulk unsorted PBMCs. Estimates of total diversity based on one million sequenced T cells were considered lower bounds and underestimates. The percentage of naive T cells measured by flow cytometry correlated strongly with observed TCR beta diversity. As age increased, observed TCR beta diversity per million T cells dropped in a roughly linear way, and a significant reduction was already evident by age about 36. Compared with the aged group, the long-lived group had more naive CD4+ T cells, fewer expanded clones and increased TCR diversity, a pattern suggesting age selection.

This clonotype showed up just a few times. The antigen this receptor binds is unknown. The input lacks base qualities; no much larger clone sits a single base away. Libraries came from 5' RACE. The sequencing machine was an Illumina HiSeq 2500. A second 7 to 11 cycle PCR used a sample-barcoded 5' primer and a J-beta primer mix. A template-switch 5' adaptor carrying 12 random nucleotides introduced a unique molecular identifier onto each TCR beta cDNA molecule. At least 2.5 million CDR3-containing paired-end reads were obtained from each sample. The Mint cDNA synthesis kit, primed by a TRBC-specific oligonucleotide, was used to synthesize first-strand cDNA from all RNA. All cDNA was treated with uracil-DNA glycosylase and then went through a first 18-cycle PCR with the universal primers M1SS and BC2_uni_R. As for the authors' bioinformatics: Each sample was normalized by randomly selecting 1 million high-quality reads, each carrying a distinct molecular identifier. Reads with shared molecular identifiers were discarded instead of being binned into consensus sequences. MiTCR, run with a Q25 quality threshold and the strictest error-elimination algorithm, handled CDR3 identification, clonotype clustering and error correction. A nonparametric unseen species model with Euler transformation was used to estimate lower-bound total TCR beta diversity. The raw public reads went through TCRdb reprocessing: fastp at Q25, MiXCR clone calling, in-frame beta chains kept. Every entry covers one CDR3 protein and lists the most common genes and DNA from its rows. The authors' filters were not applied to this entry. Within this sample are hundreds of thousands of distinct CDR3 sequences, with 20% to 25% of them counted one time only. The ten largest account for about 20% of the sample.

Spanning cysteine to phenylalanine, the CDR3 consists of 13 amino acids. Kept here is only the CDR3 DNA, which spans 39 bases and is read in frame from base 1. CDR1 SGHRS and CDR2 YFSETQ are derived from the germline V gene. The approximately 40 donors, aged roughly 6 to 90 years, were systemically healthy Caucasian individuals from Russia. Each donor gave ten milliliters of peripheral blood, collected into EDTA-treated Vacutainer tubes. Ficoll-Paque density-gradient centrifugation was used to isolate PBMCs, with at least 6.5 million per sample. Total RNA, at least 6 micrograms per sample, was extracted from PBMCs with Trizol reagent. The percentages of naive CD45RAhigh/CD27high T cells were determined by flow cytometry on a PBMC aliquot from every donor.

In this chain, TRBV5-1 is recombined with TRBJ2-5; no D gene call is confident. The J call is uncertain, as TRBJ2-7 better fits the DNA end. The source is a man aged 65 to 85 in good health. The material sequenced was blood. The base sequence is TGCGCCAGCAGCTCCAGCCAATCCTACGAGCAGTACTTC. This sequence encodes CASSSSQSYEQYF.